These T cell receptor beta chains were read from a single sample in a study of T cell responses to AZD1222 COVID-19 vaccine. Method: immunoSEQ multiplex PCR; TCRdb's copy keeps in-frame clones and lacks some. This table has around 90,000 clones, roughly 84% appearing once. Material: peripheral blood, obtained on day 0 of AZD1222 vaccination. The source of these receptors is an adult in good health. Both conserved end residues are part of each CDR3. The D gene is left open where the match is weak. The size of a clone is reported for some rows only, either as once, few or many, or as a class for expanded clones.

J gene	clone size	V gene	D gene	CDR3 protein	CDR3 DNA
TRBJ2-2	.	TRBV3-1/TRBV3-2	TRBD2	CASSQTSGTTGELFF	TGTGCCAGCAGCCAGACTAGCGGGACCACCGGGGAGCTGTTTTTT
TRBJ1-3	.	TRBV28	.	CASRRGGNTIYF	TGTGCCAGCAGAAGAGGGGGAAACACCATATATTTT
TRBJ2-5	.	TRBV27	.	CASRRDTEETQYF	TGTGCCAGCAGACGGGACACAGAGGAGACCCAGTACTTC
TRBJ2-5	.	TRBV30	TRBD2	CAWSGLAEETQYF	TGTGCCTGGAGTGGACTAGCAGAAGAGACCCAGTACTTC
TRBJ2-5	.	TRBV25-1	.	CASSAQRGLGGVETQYF	TGTGCCAGCAGTGCCCAGCGGGGATTGGGGGGCGTAGAGACCCAGTACTTC
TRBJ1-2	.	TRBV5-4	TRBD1	CASSTGQGEYPSYGYTF	TGTGCCAGCAGCACTGGGCAGGGGGAGTACCCCAGCTATGGCTACACCTTC
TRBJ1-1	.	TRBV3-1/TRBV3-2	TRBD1	CASSHDGQGGTEAFF	TGTGCCAGCAGCCACGACGGACAGGGAGGCACTGAAGCTTTCTTT
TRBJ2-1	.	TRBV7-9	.	CGASSMTEQFF	TGTGGGGCTAGCTCGATGACTGAGCAGTTCTTC
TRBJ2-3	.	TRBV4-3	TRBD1	CASSHRTGSTDTQYF	TGCGCCAGCAGCCACCGGACAGGTAGCACAGATACGCAGTATTTT
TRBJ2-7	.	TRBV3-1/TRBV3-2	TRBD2	CASSQASGGAYEQYF	TGTGCCAGCAGCCAAGCTAGCGGGGGGGCATACGAGCAGTACTTC
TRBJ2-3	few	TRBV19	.	CASKDSRGISTDTQYF	TGTGCCTCAAAGGACAGTCGGGGAATAAGCACAGATACGCAGTATTTT
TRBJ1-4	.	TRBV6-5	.	CASLQPGGINEKLFF	TGTGCCAGCCTACAACCGGGGGGAATTAATGAAAAACTGTTTTTT
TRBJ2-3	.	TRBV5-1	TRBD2	CASSTRTSGGTDTQYF	TGCGCCAGCAGCACGAGGACTAGCGGGGGCACAGATACGCAGTATTTT
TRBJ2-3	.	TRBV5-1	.	CASSLEDQRDTQYF	TGCGCCAGCAGCTTGGAAGATCAGCGAGATACGCAGTATTTT
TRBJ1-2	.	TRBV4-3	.	CASSQHRDPRLYGYTF	TGCGCCAGCAGCCAACACCGGGACCCCCGTCTCTATGGCTACACCTTC
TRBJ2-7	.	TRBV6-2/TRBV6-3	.	CASSYSGRSYEQYF	TGTGCCAGCAGTTACTCGGGCCGGTCCTACGAGCAGTACTTC
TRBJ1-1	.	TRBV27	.	CASTRAGLNTEAFF	TGTGCCAGCACTCGGGCGGGTCTGAACACTGAAGCTTTCTTT
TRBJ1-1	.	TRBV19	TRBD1	CASRSGQGRGEAFF	TGTGCCAGTAGATCGGGACAGGGTCGGGGGGAAGCTTTCTTT
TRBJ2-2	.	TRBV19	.	CASRLDVSTGELFF	TGTGCCAGTAGACTAGATGTGTCAACCGGGGAGCTGTTTTTT
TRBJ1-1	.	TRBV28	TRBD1	CATDRGNTEAFF	TGTGCCACCGACAGGGGGAACACTGAAGCTTTCTTT
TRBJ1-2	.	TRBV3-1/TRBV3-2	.	CASSGAERGYYGYTF	TGTGCCAGCAGCGGGGCCGAAAGGGGGTACTATGGCTACACCTTC
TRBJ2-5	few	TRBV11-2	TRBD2	CASSIGGLETQYF	TGTGCCAGCAGCATCGGGGGGTTGGAGACCCAGTACTTC
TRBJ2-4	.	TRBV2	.	CASSLGPGGENIQYF	TGTGCCAGCAGTCTGGGCCCCGGAGGGGAAAACATTCAGTACTTC
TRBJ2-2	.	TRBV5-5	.	CASSLDQKGAGELFF	TGTGCCAGCAGCTTGGATCAGAAAGGAGCCGGGGAGCTGTTTTTT
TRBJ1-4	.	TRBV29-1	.	CSAGDLEKLFF	TGCAGCGCCGGGGACCTCGAAAAACTGTTTTTT
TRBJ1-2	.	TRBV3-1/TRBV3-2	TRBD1	CASSQPGQGAYGYTF	TGTGCCAGCAGCCAGCCGGGACAGGGAGCCTATGGCTACACCTTC
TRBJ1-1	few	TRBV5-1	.	CASSLGRVNTEAFF	TGCGCCAGCAGCTTGGGCAGGGTGAACACTGAAGCTTTCTTT
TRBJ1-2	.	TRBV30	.	CAWSRAGVRGRNGYTF	TGTGCCTGGAGTCGTGCCGGGGTCAGGGGCAGGAATGGCTACACCTTC
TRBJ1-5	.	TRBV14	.	CASSLHPDKGNQPQHF	TGTGCCAGCAGCCTTCACCCCGACAAGGGGAATCAGCCCCAGCATTTT
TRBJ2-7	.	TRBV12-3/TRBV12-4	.	CASSFWSGEQYF	TGTGCCAGCAGTTTTTGGTCCGGCGAGCAGTACTTC
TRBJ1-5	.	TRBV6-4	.	CASSGRRNQPQHF	TGTGCCAGCAGTGGACGCCGCAATCAGCCCCAGCATTTT
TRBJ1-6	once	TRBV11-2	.	CASSAQARDSPLHF	TGTGCCAGCAGCGCCCAGGCGCGGGATTCACCCCTCCACTTT
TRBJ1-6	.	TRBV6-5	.	CASTGESNSPLHF	TGTGCCAGCACGGGAGAATCTAATTCACCCCTCCACTTT
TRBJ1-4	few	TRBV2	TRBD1	CASSEGGQLNEKLFF	TGTGCCAGCAGTGAAGGGGGACAGTTAAATGAAAAACTGTTTTTT
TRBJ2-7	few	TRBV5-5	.	CASSPGGEEQYF	TGTGCCAGCAGCCCGGGTGGGGAAGAGCAGTACTTC
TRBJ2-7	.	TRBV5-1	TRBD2	CASSYGSSRSGTRAYEQYF	TGCGCCAGCAGCTACGGATCGAGTCGCTCCGGGACTAGGGCCTACGAGCAGTACTTC
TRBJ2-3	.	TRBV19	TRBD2	CASSRDYTDTQYF	TGTGCCAGTAGTAGGGACTACACAGATACGCAGTATTTT
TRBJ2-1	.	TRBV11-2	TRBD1	CASSKDRDYNEQFF	TGTGCCAGCAGCAAGGACAGGGATTACAATGAGCAGTTCTTC
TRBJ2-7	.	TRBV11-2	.	CASSLPGRGEQYF	TGTGCCAGCAGCTTACCAGGGAGAGGCGAGCAGTACTTC
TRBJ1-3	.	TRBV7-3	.	CASSLSSGLGNTIYF	TGTGCCAGCAGCTTAAGTTCGGGGTTGGGAAACACCATATATTTT
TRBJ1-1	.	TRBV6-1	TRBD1	CASSGRDRGAPNTEAFF	TGTGCCAGCAGTGGCCGGGACAGGGGAGCTCCGAACACTGAAGCTTTCTTT
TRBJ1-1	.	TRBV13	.	CASSSAGALNTEAFF	TGTGCCAGCAGCTCCGCGGGGGCACTGAACACTGAAGCTTTCTTT
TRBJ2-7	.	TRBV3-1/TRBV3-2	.	CASSQEGGGREQYF	TGTGCCAGCAGCCAGGAGGGTGGGGGGAGAGAGCAGTACTTC
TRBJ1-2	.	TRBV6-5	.	CASSRDTPRYGYTF	TGTGCCAGCAGCCGAGACACTCCGCGGTATGGCTACACCTTC
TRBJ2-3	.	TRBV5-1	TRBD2	CASSSKTSGGTDTQYF	TGCGCCAGCAGCAGTAAGACTAGCGGGGGCACAGATACGCAGTATTTT
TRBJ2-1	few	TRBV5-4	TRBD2	CASSPSGGYNEQFF	TGTGCCAGCAGCCCTAGCGGGGGATACAATGAGCAGTTCTTC
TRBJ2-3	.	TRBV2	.	CASSDQSSRTDTQYF	TGTGCCAGCAGCGATCAGTCTAGCAGGACAGATACGCAGTATTTT
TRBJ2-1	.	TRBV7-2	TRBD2	CASSKAGLAGGHEQFF	TGTGCCAGCAGCAAAGCCGGACTAGCGGGGGGTCATGAGCAGTTCTTC
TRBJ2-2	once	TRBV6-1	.	CASSEARGELFF	TGTGCCAGCAGTGAAGCGCGTGGCGAGCTGTTTTTT
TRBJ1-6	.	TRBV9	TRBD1	CASSTQGQGSSPLHF	TGTGCCAGCAGCACCCAAGGACAGGGTAGTTCACCCCTCCACTTT
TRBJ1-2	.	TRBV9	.	CASSVGTDYGYTF	TGTGCCAGCAGCGTTGGGACGGACTATGGCTACACCTTC
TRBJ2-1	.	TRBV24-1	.	CATSDRSGTSYNEQFF	TGTGCCACCAGTGACCGGTCCGGGACCTCTTACAATGAGCAGTTCTTC
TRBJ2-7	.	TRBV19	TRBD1	CASTRDRSSYEQYF	TGTGCCAGTACCCGGGACAGGAGCTCCTACGAGCAGTACTTC
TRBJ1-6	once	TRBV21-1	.	CASSARGRGYNSPLHF	TGTGCCAGCAGCGCCCGGGGACGCGGGTATAATTCACCCCTCCACTTT
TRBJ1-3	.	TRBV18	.	CASSPSGGSGNTIYF	TGTGCCAGCTCACCAAGCGGAGGCTCTGGAAACACCATATATTTT
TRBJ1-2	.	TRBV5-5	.	CASSPTGSFSYGYTF	TGTGCCAGCAGCCCAACAGGGTCTTTCTCCTATGGCTACACCTTC
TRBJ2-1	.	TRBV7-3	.	CASSLGIDNEQFF	TGTGCCAGCAGCTTAGGGATCGACAATGAGCAGTTCTTC
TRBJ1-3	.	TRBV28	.	CASRITRVGNTIYF	TGTGCCAGCAGAATAACCAGGGTTGGAAACACCATATATTTT
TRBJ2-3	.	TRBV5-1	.	CASSRDITDTQYF	TGCGCCAGCAGCAGGGACATCACAGATACGCAGTATTTT
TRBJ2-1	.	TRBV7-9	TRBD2	CASNPTGGSYNEQFF	TGTGCCAGCAACCCGACGGGGGGCTCCTACAATGAGCAGTTCTTC